These 14 T cell receptor beta chains came from one sample sequenced in a study of regulatory T cells in long-lasting Graves disease (dated by TCRdb to about 2021). The library was built by means of multiplex PCR. Sequencer: Illumina HiSeq 4000. To build TCR beta libraries, CDR3 regions were amplified by Arm-PCR using iRepertoire HTBI primers. TCRdb cleaned the public reads at Q25 with fastp, built clones with MiXCR and kept in-frame beta chains. When rows share a CDR3 protein, they turn into one entry using the most common DNA and genes. The sample includes approximately 350,000 distinct CDR3 sequences, with about an eighth observed a single time. The ten largest clones represent over 15% of the sample. What this sample's time point label stands for: newly diagnosed GD, antithyroid drugs for less than 3 months. For both TCR sequencing and RNA sequencing, RNA was extracted from PBMCs using TRIzol. These same data were also listed under a study on T cells in Graves' hyperthyroidism and ophthalmopathy.

Sequencing used peripheral blood mononuclear cells (PBMCs), obtained at new diagnosis, from a patient treated with antithyroid drugs. The receptors derive from a young woman with Graves disease. Donor details come from another sample of the same person, matched by shared clones.

This clonotype was seen at least ten times. The chain uses TRBV3-1 and TRBJ2-7, with 8 bases lining up with TRBD1. Germline V gene data show CDR1 as LGHDT and CDR2 as YNNKEL (reference sequence). V lost 4 bases, J lost 7 bases, and 9 bases stayed unmatched. The CDR3 runs to 14 residues. The CDR3 reads CASSRGQGGWEQYF. The CDR3 bases are TGTGCCAGCAGCCGAGGACAGGGTGGATGGGAGCAGTACTTC.

This clonotype was seen repeatedly, ten times or more. The rearrangement joins TRBV7-2 to TRBJ1-1; D gene uncertain. This CDR3 is built from 11 residues. The V gene lost 3 bases and the J gene lost 8 bases, with 7 bases spanning the gap. The germline V gene encodes CDR1 SGHTA and CDR2 FQGNSA. DNA for the CDR3: TGTGCCAGCAGCTTGGGAACGGAAGCTTTCTTT. Translating gives CASSLGTEAFF.

This clonotype came up a few times. This sequence joins TRBV5-1 and TRBJ2-3; TRBD1 aligns across 11 bases. The germline V gene encodes CDR1 SGHRS and CDR2 YFSETQ. The CDR3 extends over 18 amino acids. The V segment lost 3 bases and the J segment 0 bases; nucleotides outside the gene matches: 9. The CDR3 loop reads CASSYRDRGWHSTDTQYF. The CDR3 DNA sequence: TGCGCCAGCAGCTACCGGGACAGGGGGTGGCATAGCACAGATACGCAGTATTTT.

Concerning this clonotype: A far larger clone is a single base away, which makes a read error likely. V usage is TRBV24-1 and J usage is TRBJ2-5, with D maybe TRBD1 (6 bases). The germline gives CDR1 KGHDR, CDR2 SFDVKD. The V and J ends lost 5 bases and 11 bases respectively, with 32 bases between them. The CDR3 is 18 amino acids. For the CDR3, the DNA is TGTGCCACCAGTGGAGCCTCGCAGGGGACGAGCTCCTACAATGAGCAGTACTTC. Protein: CATSGASQGTSSYNEQYF.

This clonotype was counted only a few times. The gene calls are TRBV20-1 and TRBJ2-5; no clear D gene. CDR3 length: 14 amino acids. CDR1 is DFQATT and CDR2 is SNEGSKA in the germline V gene (reference sequence). Trimming took 3 bases from V and 0 from J, leaving 11 bases between them. CDR3 nucleotide sequence: TGCAGTGCTAGGCTTCCCAGACACCAAGAGACCCAGTACTTC. Translation: CSARLPRHQETQYF.

Ten or more counts support this clonotype. The chain combines TRBV20-1 with TRBJ2-4; D is ambiguous. This CDR3 has 13 residues. V was cut by 3 bases and J by 4 bases, with 10 bases left in between. CDR1 DFQATT and CDR2 SNEGSKA come from the germline V gene (reference sequence). CDR3 sequence (DNA): TGCAGTGCTAGGGCCTTTACTAAAAACATTCAGTACTTC. Its protein product is CSARAFTKNIQYF.

This clonotype was detected only a few times. The chain uses TRBV27 and TRBJ1-6; no definite D call. V shed 5 bases and J shed 7 bases, with 18 bases lying between them. Looked up from germline, CDR1 is MNHEY and CDR2 is SMNVEV (reference sequence). The CDR3 has 16 residues. The CDR3 protein is CASSPYEGGSNSPLHF. DNA of the CDR3: TGTGCCAGCAGTCCCTACGAGGGTGGATCAAATTCACCCCTCCACTTT.

The J gene is TRBJ2-7, the V gene TRBV14; D is uncertain. The CDR3 consists of 13 residues. Germline CDR1 reads SGHDN; CDR2 reads FVKESK. V was pared by 2 bases and J by 6 bases, with 11 bases between. CDR3 residues: CASSQIRVGEQYF. In DNA, the CDR3 is TGTGCCAGCAGCCAAATCCGGGTGGGCGAGCAGTACTTC.

This clonotype came up many times. The chain recombines TRBV5-6 with TRBJ2-1, with TRBD2 matching over 7 bases. The J segment lost 3 bases and the V segment lost 5 bases, leaving 2 bases of the junction unmatched. Looked up from germline, CDR1 is SGHDT and CDR2 is YYEEEE. This CDR3 has 13 residues. The CDR3 region is CASRPSGYNEQFF. Written as DNA, the CDR3 is TGTGCCAGCAGGCCTAGCGGCTACAATGAGCAGTTCTTC. The full variable domain, rest sourced from reference TRBV5-6 and TRBJ2-1, is DAGVTQSPTHLIKTRGQQVTLRCSPKSGHDTVSWYQQALGQGPQFIFQYYEEEERQRGNFPDRFSGHQFPNYSSELNVNALLLGDSALYLCASRPSGYNEQFFGPGTRLTVL.

This clonotype has more than one count but fewer than ten. CDR3 amino acids: CSASEGETQYF. CDR3 sequence (DNA): TGCAGTGCTAGCGAAGGGGAGACCCAGTACTTC. The chain employs TRBV20-1 and TRBJ2-5; D gene ambiguous. The V gene's germline CDR1 is DFQATT and CDR2 SNEGSKA (reference sequence). This CDR3 spans 11 amino acids. V lost 3 bases to trimming and J lost 5 bases, with 7 bases between them.

This clonotype was counted at least ten times. The chain couples TRBV11-2 to TRBJ2-1, with TRBD2 matching over 10 bases. The CDR3 has 15 amino acids. CDR1 and CDR2 from the germline V gene are SGHAT and FQNNGV. The ends lost 7 bases at V and 4 bases at J; junction bases unmatched: 7. CDR3 sequence: CASTGGLAVYNEQFF. In nucleotides, the CDR3 is TGTGCCAGCACGGGAGGACTAGCGGTTTACAATGAGCAGTTCTTC.

This clonotype has at least ten counts. The rearrangement uses TRBV11-1 and TRBJ2-3; D not resolved. Per germline, CDR1 SGHAT and CDR2 FQDESV (reference sequence). This CDR3 comprises 13 residues. V lost 8 bases and J 2 bases, leaving 11 bases between the germline ends. The CDR3 coding sequence is TGTGCCAGCCTTAAAGACAACACAGATACGCAGTATTTT. Translated: CASLKDNTDTQYF.

This clonotype occurred many times. The chain is built from TRBV18 and TRBJ1-2, with unresolved D. V gave up 6 bases and J gave up 0 bases, with 11 bases separating them. CDR3 size: 14 residues. CDR1 is KGHSH, CDR2 LQKENI, per germline. The CDR3 DNA sequence: TGTGCCAGCTCCGGGTGGCAGTCTAACTATGGCTACACCTTC. Amino acid sequence: CASSGWQSNYGYTF.

This clonotype was counted ten times or more. This chain joins TRBV20-1 and TRBJ1-1; D possibly corresponds to TRBD1 (6 bases). Between the trimmed V and J ends, which lost 6 bases and 0 bases, there was a span of 14 bases. The CDR3 totals 14 residues. CDR1 and CDR2 (germline): DFQATT, SNEGSKA (reference sequence). The DNA for the CDR3 is TGCAGTGCGAGGATGGGACATTTGAACACTGAAGCTTTCTTT. Its translation: CSARMGHLNTEAFF.